A selection of T cell receptor beta chains follows, all from one sample in a study of cytomegalovirus exposure and HLA in healthy donors. TCRdb's copy holds only in-frame clones and misses some; the assay was immunoSEQ multiplex PCR. The sample has some 150,000 clones; about 80% are singletons. Sample: PBMCs. All receptors derive from a woman in her thirties or forties in good health and CMV-seronegative. Each CDR3 is given without its conserved first and last residue.

TRBJ2-7	TRBV13	ASSRMGTAGGDYEQY
TRBJ2-7	TRBV15	ATSPPTRGPYEQY
TRBJ2-3	TRBV27	ASSSILRGTDTQY
TRBJ2-2	TRBV10-3	AISDWDSNTGELF
TRBJ1-5	TRBV2	ASSGRGDQPQH
TRBJ1-1	TRBV6-4	ASSSQGTNTEAF
TRBJ2-2	TRBV7-7	ASSPVGLNTGELF
TRBJ2-1	TRBV7-6	ASSLSRQGGYNEQF
TRBJ1-5	TRBV7-8	ASSDASGGGNQPQH
TRBJ1-5	TRBV2	ASSSNTGQGNQPQH
TRBJ1-1	TRBV11-3	ASSSTGILGDSTEAF
TRBJ2-1	TRBV6-5	ASLDTGGNEQF
TRBJ1-2	TRBV5-1	ASRRDRSYGYT
TRBJ1-2	TRBV10-3	AISDPDRPFYGYT
TRBJ2-7	TRBV5-6	ASSFQSYEQY
TRBJ1-5	TRBV2	ASSEHSGTGPGQPQH
TRBJ1-1	TRBV7-2	ASSLYAGVVSEAF
TRBJ1-6	TRBV6-5	ASSQPGQGSRPPH
TRBJ2-7	TRBV7-9	ASSLFSGFEQY
TRBJ2-7	TRBV7-9	ASSSGTVHEQY
TRBJ2-3	TRBV27	ASSLPGATDTQY
TRBJ1-5	TRBV18	ASSEGDSNQPQH
TRBJ1-4	TRBV29-1	SVDRGGTNEKLF
TRBJ2-3	TRBV29-1	SVVTDTQY
TRBJ2-7	TRBV6-1	ASSESRGGGLSYEQY
TRBJ1-5	TRBV29-1	SVSVGSGGLWDSNQPQH
TRBJ2-1	TRBV20-1	SARPGTGQF
TRBJ1-4	TRBV29-1	SAGLGGAEKLF
TRBJ1-1	TRBV30	AWSVLEVYTEAF
TRBJ1-2	TRBV4-1	ASSQGDRLYGYT
TRBJ2-1	TRBV2	ASSEEGQGGYNEQF
TRBJ2-7	TRBV6-6	ASSYYAGESEQY
TRBJ1-4	TRBV5-1	ASTGGSNEKLF